These 24 T cell receptor beta chains were sequenced from one sample in a study of blood T cell repertoires in COVID-19. Assay used: immunoSEQ multiplex PCR; TCRdb lists only in-frame clones, some missing. The table shows about 37,000 clones, with roughly 88% occurring only once. The sample comprised peripheral blood. Receptor source: a human donor in a cohort sampled during active COVID-19.

The chain has TRBV18 and TRBJ1-1; D is possibly TRBD1 (6 bases). Germline V gene sequence: CDR1 KGHSH, CDR2 LQKENI. V was trimmed by 7 bases and J by 4 bases, leaving 16 bases between them. The CDR3 loop spans 14 amino acids. DNA for the CDR3: TGTGCCAGCTATACAGGGACCGCCTTCACTGAAGCTTTCTTT. Translating it yields CASYTGTAFTEAFF. Looking up the rest from reference TRBV18 and TRBJ1-1 gives the full variable domain: NAGVMQNPRHLVRRRGQEARLRCSPMKGHSHVYWYRQLPEEGLKFMVYLQKENIIDESGMPKERFSAEFPKEGPSILRIQQVVRGDSAAYFCASYTGTAFTEAFFGQGTRLTVV.

V usage is TRBV27 and J usage is TRBJ2-3, with 8 bases identical to TRBD2. The CDR3 covers 18 residues. Per germline, CDR1 MNHEY and CDR2 SMNVEV (reference sequence). The V and J ends lost 2 bases and 6 bases, in that order; junction bases with no gene match: 16. The CDR3 is CASSLVPSSGGRRDTQYF. As DNA, the CDR3 is TGTGCCAGCAGTTTAGTCCCATCGAGCGGGGGTCGCCGGGATACGCAGTATTTT.

This clone was detected a few times. The rearrangement links TRBV10-1 to TRBJ2-7; 7 bases map to TRBD1. The junction had 7 bases not matched to a gene; V was cut back by 9 bases and J by 5 bases. This CDR3 has 12 residues. Germline assignment: CDR1 WNHNN and CDR2 SYGVQD (reference sequence). The CDR3: CARAQGHHEQYF. Here the CDR3 DNA reads TGCGCCAGGGCACAGGGGCACCACGAGCAGTACTTC.

This rearrangement joins TRBV7-2 to TRBJ2-7; 9 bases fit TRBD1. V shed 5 bases, J shed 5 bases, and the junction held 13 bases outside the gene matches. This CDR3 has 16 residues. Germline V gives CDR1 SGHTA, CDR2 FQGNSA. CDR3 DNA: TGTGCCAGCAGCGCGTTTTCCGGGACAGGGTTGAACGAGCAGTACTTC. Its translation is CASSAFSGTGLNEQYF.

The gene calls are TRBV3-1 (or the pseudogene TRBV3-2) and TRBJ2-7; 14 nucleotides align to TRBD2. V was pared by 0 bases and J by 7 bases, with 11 bases of the junction left unmatched. The length of the CDR3 is 18 residues. Germline lookup yields CDR1 LGHDT and CDR2 YNNKEL (reference sequence). The CDR3 is CASSQERGLAGAKLEQYF. The CDR3 DNA is TGTGCCAGCAGCCAAGAACGGGGACTAGCGGGAGCAAAATTGGAGCAGTACTTC.

The chain has TRBV5-1 and TRBJ1-2, with TRBD1 as a possible D gene (5 bases). The ends were cut back, 3 bases at V and 7 bases at J, with 19 bases in the middle. Germline V gene sequence: CDR1 SGHRS, CDR2 YFSETQ. The CDR3 extends over 15 amino acids. The CDR3 here is CASSYEGLPRGGYTF. Written as DNA, the CDR3 is TGCGCCAGCAGCTATGAAGGGCTTCCTAGGGGTGGCTACACCTTC.

This clone was seen only once. V usage is TRBV9 and J usage is TRBJ2-3, with D possibly matching TRBD1 (6 bases). The CDR3 loop spans 17 amino acids. Trimming pared 0 bases from V and 3 bases from J, leaving 17 bases between. The germline CDR1 and CDR2 sequences are SGDLS and YYNGEE. The CDR3 spells CASSVAARTAMTDTQYF. For the CDR3, the DNA is TGTGCCAGCAGCGTAGCTGCGCGGACAGCCATGACAGATACGCAGTATTTT.

The chain has TRBV5-1 and TRBJ2-1, with TRBD1 matching over 10 bases. CDR1 and CDR2 from the germline V gene are SGHRS and YFSETQ. The CDR3 has 15 amino acids. V dropped 5 bases and J dropped 1; count of bases not matched to a gene: 3. CDR3 amino acids: CASRRQGASYNEQFF. The CDR3 DNA reads TGCGCCAGCAGACGACAGGGGGCGTCCTACAATGAGCAGTTCTTC.

This chain connects TRBV29-1 to TRBJ1-2; D is ambiguous. The CDR3 is 14 residues long. Germline V gene data show CDR1 as SQVTM and CDR2 as ANQGSEA. V lost 6 bases, J lost 4 bases, and 18 bases lay in between. CDR3 sequence reads: CSVEDGRFFYGYTF. As DNA, the CDR3 is TGCAGCGTGGAGGACGGCCGCTTTTTCTATGGCTACACCTTC.

The chain has TRBV10-3 and TRBJ2-2; 10 bases map to TRBD1. V was pared by 2 bases and J by 5 bases, with 5 bases of the junction left unmatched. Germline lookup yields CDR1 ENHRY and CDR2 SYGVKD. CDR3 length: 16 residues. CDR3 sequence reads: CAISEPGQGRTGELFF. The CDR3 coding sequence is TGTGCCATCAGTGAGCCGGGACAGGGGAGGACCGGGGAGCTGTTTTTT.

The gene calls are TRBV3-1 (or the pseudogene TRBV3-2) and TRBJ2-3, with D tentatively TRBD2 (6 bases). With 5 bases removed from V and 3 bases from J, the gap between germline ends came to 12 bases. The CDR3 consists of 14 residues. Germline V gene sequence: CDR1 LGHDT, CDR2 YNNKEL (reference sequence). CDR3 nucleotide sequence: TGTGCCAGCAGCGGGGGGTCGGGGACAGATACGCAGTATTTT. This sequence encodes CASSGGSGTDTQYF.

Here the CDR3 DNA reads TGTGCCAGCAGCCAAGATCTTAAGCAGTATTTT. This gives the protein CASSQDLKQYF. The chain employs TRBV3-1 (or the pseudogene TRBV3-2) and TRBJ2-3; no reliable D call. Germline CDR1 LGHDT, CDR2 YNNKEL (reference sequence). This CDR3 spans 11 amino acids. V lost 0 bases, J lost 11 bases, and 6 bases lay in between.

The CDR3 region is CASKRGGARTGELFF. DNA for the CDR3: TGTGCCAGCAAGCGTGGGGGGGCGCGCACCGGGGAGCTGTTTTTT. V is TRBV27 and J is TRBJ2-2; D may be TRBD2 (7 bases). The CDR3 has 15 amino acids. Germline CDR1 and CDR2: MNHEY and SMNVEV (reference sequence). The ends were cut back, 7 bases at V and 4 bases at J, with 16 bases in the middle.

The chain uses TRBV7-3 and TRBJ2-1; the match to TRBD2 covers 7 bases. The CDR3 length is 16 residues. Per germline, CDR1 SGHTA and CDR2 FQGTGA. V dropped 2 bases and J dropped 0; count of bases not matched to a gene: 4. The CDR3 coding sequence is TGTGCCAGCAGCTTACTGGGGGGGAGCTCCTACAATGAGCAGTTCTTC. This translates into CASSLLGGSSYNEQFF.

The chain uses TRBV13 and TRBJ2-1; 12 bases are shared with TRBD2. Germline lookup yields CDR1 PRHDT and CDR2 FYEKMQ (reference sequence). The CDR3 has 16 amino acids. V shed 5 bases, J shed 7 bases, and the junction held 9 bases outside the gene matches. As DNA, the CDR3 is TGTGCCAGCAGCCCCCGACTAGCGGGAGCAGGGAATGAGCAGTTCTTC. Amino acids: CASSPRLAGAGNEQFF.

This sequence joins TRBV3-1 (or the pseudogene TRBV3-2) and TRBJ2-7; perhaps TRBD2 as D (6 bases). Germline CDR1 LGHDT, CDR2 YNNKEL (reference sequence). CDR3 length: 17 residues. Between the trimmed V and J ends, which lost 5 bases and 1 base, there was a span of 21 bases. The CDR3 DNA reads as TGTGCCAGCAGCGCCAGCTGGCGTCGGGAGCTATCCTACGAGCAGTACTTC. Encoded protein: CASSASWRRELSYEQYF.

The chain employs TRBV6-1 and TRBJ1-2, with 7 bases matching TRBD1. The V gene's germline CDR1 is MNHNS and CDR2 SASEGT. Trimming cost V 3 bases and J 0 bases; bases outside gene matches: 7. CDR3 length: 16 amino acids. The CDR3 loop is CASSDRWTGTNYGYTF. The CDR3 DNA is TGTGCCAGCAGTGACCGTTGGACAGGAACTAACTATGGCTACACCTTC.

This clone has just a few counts. This rearrangement joins TRBV7-8 to TRBJ1-2; TRBD1 agrees at 7 bases. Germline V gene sequence: CDR1 SGHVS, CDR2 FQNEAQ. The junction had 16 bases not matched to a gene; V was cut back by 4 bases and J by 5 bases. This CDR3 is built from 17 residues. The CDR3 sequence is CASSSTSGLGGGYGYTF. CDR3 DNA sequence: TGTGCCAGCAGCTCAACTAGCGGTTTAGGGGGCGGTTATGGCTACACCTTC.

The chain employs TRBV24-1 and TRBJ2-3; 7 nucleotides agree with TRBD2. Germline CDR1 and CDR2: KGHDR and SFDVKD. Trimming at V came to 1 base and at J to 2 bases, leaving 5 bases not matched to a gene. This CDR3 is built from 16 residues. The CDR3 is CATSDLRSGATDTQYF. The CDR3 DNA reads TGTGCCACCAGTGATTTACGCAGCGGGGCCACAGATACGCAGTATTTT.

V is TRBV20-1 and J is TRBJ2-3; TRBD2 matches at 10 bases. Germline-derived CDR1 and CDR2 are DFQATT and SNEGSKA (reference sequence). J lost 5 bases, V lost 3 bases, and 14 bases had no gene match. The CDR3 runs 17 residues. The CDR3 region has the DNA TGCAGTGCTAGTAATCCAAGCGGGGGGGCGCCGGGAGATACGCAGTATTTT. Protein: CSASNPSGGAPGDTQYF.

In this sample, this clone turned up once. The chain uses TRBV5-5 and TRBJ1-1, with a weak D call TRBD1 (5 bases). The germline gives CDR1 SGHKS, CDR2 YYEKEE (reference sequence). This CDR3 region has 16 residues. V was pared by 4 bases and J by 4 bases, with 20 bases between. The CDR3 loop reads CASSLFGTGGLTEAFF. The DNA of the CDR3 is TGTGCCAGCAGCCTCTTTGGGACTGGAGGGCTCACTGAAGCTTTCTTT. Looking up the rest from reference TRBV5-5 and TRBJ1-1 gives the full variable domain: DAGVTQSPTHLIKTRGQQVTLRCSPISGHKSVSWYQQVLGQGPQFIFQYYEKEERGRGNFPDRFSARQFPNYSSELNVNALLLGDSALYLCASSLFGTGGLTEAFFGQGTRLTVV.

This clone was seen a single time. The chain has TRBV5-1 and TRBJ1-6, with D perhaps matching TRBD1 (5 bases). This CDR3 comprises 15 residues. Per the germline V gene, CDR1 is SGHRS and CDR2 is YFSETQ. Trimming took 1 base from V and 5 from J, leaving 10 bases between them. The CDR3 coding sequence is TGCGCCAGCAGCTTGAAGACAGATAATAATTCACCCCTCCACTTT. Protein sequence: CASSLKTDNNSPLHF. The whole variable domain, filled in from reference TRBV5-1 and TRBJ1-6, reads KAGVTQTPRYLIKTRGQQVTLSCSPISGHRSVSWYQQTPGQGLQFLFEYFSETQRNKGNFPGRFSGRQFSNSRSEMNVSTLELGDSALYLCASSLKTDNNSPLHFGNGTRLTVT.

DNA of the CDR3: TGTGCCAGCAGTAGGGGGGGTGGAAACACCATATATTTT. Encoded protein: CASSRGGGNTIYF. The chain combines TRBV27 with TRBJ1-3; tentatively, D is TRBD1 (6 bases). The CDR3 covers 13 residues. The germline V gene encodes CDR1 MNHEY and CDR2 SMNVEV (reference sequence). Between the trimmed V and J ends, which lost 5 bases and 3 bases, there was a span of 8 bases.

This clone came up once. This rearrangement joins TRBV15 to TRBJ2-2, with 9 nucleotides matching TRBD2. Losses at the gene ends were 0 bases for V and 4 bases for J; bases not matched to a gene: 12. Looked up from germline, CDR1 is LNHNV and CDR2 is YYDKDF (reference sequence). The CDR3 is made up of 19 amino acids. The CDR3 coding sequence is TGTGCCACCAGCAGAGAAACCCCTTGGGCGGGGGGGATCACCGGGGAGCTGTTTTTT. The encoded protein is CATSRETPWAGGITGELFF.